These 11 T cell receptor beta chains share one sample of origin, sequenced in a study of tumor-infiltrating lymphocytes in primary liver carcinoma. Unsorted whole blood yielded blood RNA, and germline DNA was extracted as well. Making TCR beta cDNA involved roughly 0.55 ug total RNA and a constant-region primer. Amplification in three nested multiplex PCR rounds with slightly modified ARM-PCR gave rise to TCR beta libraries. For 10 cycles apiece, the opening two PCR rounds ran with TRBV1-TRBV30 forward primers and a C-beta reverse primer. MiXCR, applied by TCRdb to the multiplex PCR reads, yields one record per CDR3 protein. The data hold 300,000 to 350,000 distinct CDR3 sequences, with approximately 58% observed a single time. Sequenced input: peripheral blood. The source of these receptors is a woman in her thirties with primary liver carcinoma and hepatitis B virus infection.

With respect to this clonotype: Possible read error: a much larger clone is one base away. This chain joins TRBV6-5 and TRBJ1-1; 7 bases are a match to TRBD1. CDR1 MNHEY and CDR2 SVGAGI come from the germline V gene. This CDR3 has 14 amino acids. This chain's CDR3 is CASTQLQGKTEAIF. CDR3 coding DNA: TGTGCCAGCACCCAGCTACAGGGGAAGACTGAAGCTATCTTT.

For this clonotype: The conserved closing phenylalanine or tryptophan is absent in this CDR3, likely reflecting a read error. It is unclear where the CDR3 begins or ends on the DNA, so no DNA is shown, and the CDR3 is as TCRdb lists it. This rearrangement joins TRBV29-1 to TRBJ2-7; whether TRBD1, the table's D call, matches the DNA was not checked. CDR1 SQVTM and CDR2 ANQGSEA come from the germline V gene. The length of the CDR3 is 13 amino acids, counting both ends. CDR3 residues: CSVAAPDSYERYS.

This clonotype was found a few times. The V and J genes are TRBV7-8 and TRBJ2-7; TRBD2 agrees at 8 bases. V gave up 5 bases and J gave up 5 bases; unmatched junction bases: 5. The CDR3 contains 13 residues. Germline assignment: CDR1 SGHVS and CDR2 FQNEAQ. The CDR3 DNA reads as TGTGCCAGCAGCCCGGGAGGGTTTAACGAGCAGTACTTC. Its protein is CASSPGGFNEQYF.

A note on this clonotype: The junction differs from germline at one of its ends, possibly a read error. The chain links TRBV6-1 to TRBJ2-1, with D possibly matching TRBD2 (5 bases). Germline CDR1 and CDR2: MNHNS and SASEGT. CDR3 length: 17 amino acids. The CDR3 nucleotides are TGTGCCAGCAGTGAAATTTGGCGGCCTAGCTCCTACAATAAGCAGTTCTTC. Translation: CASSEIWRPSSYNKQFF.

The J gene is TRBJ2-1, the V gene TRBV13, with 12 bases aligning to TRBD2. This CDR3 has 16 residues. Germline-derived CDR1 and CDR2 are PRHDT and FYEKMQ (reference sequence). Trimming at V came to 4 bases and at J to 4 bases, leaving 5 bases not matched to a gene. The CDR3 loop is CASSSGTSGFYNEQFF. The CDR3 DNA follows: TGTGCCAGCAGCTCCGGGACTAGCGGGTTTTACAATGAGCAGTTCTTC.

The chain couples TRBV5-6 to TRBJ2-5; 7 bases line up with TRBD1. This CDR3 comprises 15 residues. In germline, CDR1 is SGHDT, CDR2 YYEEEE. The trim removed 4 bases at V and 1 base at J, leaving 7 bases unmatched. The CDR3 spells CASSMVGQLQETQYF. In nucleotides, the CDR3 is TGTGCCAGCAGCATGGTGGGACAGCTCCAAGAGACCCAGTACTTC.

A remark on this clonotype: This sequence may be a read error, since a much larger clone differs from it by one base. The chain recombines TRBV12-3 or TRBV12-4 with TRBJ1-1; TRBD1 is a possible D gene (5 bases). The CDR3 length is 14 residues. This CDR3 is CANSLGVVGTEAFF. The CDR3 DNA reads TGTGCCAACAGTTTGGGGGTTGTTGGCACTGAAGCTTTCTTT.

A remark on this clonotype: Here the CDR3 omits its conserved ending phenylalanine or tryptophan, so a read error is the likely source. CDR3 DNA: TGTGCCAGCAGCAACGCGGGGCCAGATACGCAGTATCTT. Translation gives CASSNAGPDTQYL. This rearrangement joins TRBV11-2 to TRBJ2-3; TRBD2 is a possible D gene (6 bases). V was cut by 5 bases and J by 4 bases, with 10 bases left in between. The CDR3 loop spans 13 amino acids. The V gene's germline CDR1 is SGHAT and CDR2 FQNNGV.

This chain connects TRBV7-9 to TRBJ2-5; D might be TRBD2 (6 bases). The length of the CDR3 is 15 residues. V gave up 2 bases and J gave up 2 bases, with 12 bases separating them. Germline V gives CDR1 SEHNR, CDR2 FQNEAQ (reference sequence). This CDR3 reads CASSLILGGQETQYF. CDR3 nucleotide sequence: TGTGCCAGCAGCTTAATTCTGGGGGGTCAAGAGACCCAGTACTTC.

This clonotype has only a few counts. This may be a read error, as it is one base from a much larger clone. This rearrangement joins TRBV12-3 or TRBV12-4 to TRBJ1-1; a possible D gene is TRBD1 (6 bases). CDR3 length: 13 amino acids. The CDR3 DNA reads TGTGCCAGCAGTTTTAGGGGGGACACTGAAGCTCTCTTT. Its translation: CASSFRGDTEALF.

Turning to this clonotype: One end of the junction does not line up with germline, which may come from a read error. The rearrangement joins TRBV12-3 or TRBV12-4 to TRBJ2-5; D remains ambiguous. The CDR3 has 13 residues. CDR3: CASSRSPQETQCF. The DNA for the CDR3 is TGTGCCAGCAGTCGCTCCCCCCAAGAGACCCAGTGCTTC.